The rows below give T cell receptor beta chains drawn from one sample of a study of shared clonotypes between healthy human individuals. Generated by immunoSEQ multiplex PCR, the TCRdb table keeps only in-frame clones and is missing some. The sample yields around 2.5 million clones, approximately 93% seen once. Sequences were obtained from naive CD4+ T cells from PBMCs. These receptors originate from a man younger than 35 in good health. Some clones in this sample may be carry-over from other donors' samples. CDR3s include the opening cysteine and the closing phenylalanine or tryptophan. The D gene is left open where the match is weak. Where a row states a size, it is once, few, many or the class of an expanded clone; other rows omit it.

abundance | j_gene | d_gene | v_gene | CDR3nt | CDR3aa
NA | TRBJ1-1 | NA | TRBV28 | TGTGCCAGCAGGTCCCAAGAGGGGGGAAGGGGCACTGAAGCTTTCTTT | CASRSQEGGRGTEAFF
NA | TRBJ1-2 | NA | TRBV7-9 | TGTGCCAGCAGCTTAGTTACGGGGGCGGATGGCTACACCTTC | CASSLVTGADGYTF
NA | TRBJ2-5 | NA | TRBV7-9 | TGTGCCAGCAGCACCCCGACAGGGAGGGCGGAGACCCAGTACTTC | CASSTPTGRAETQYF
NA | TRBJ2-5 | TRBD1 | TRBV10-3 | TGTGCCATCAGTACCCTCCGGGACAGTCAACAAGAGACCCAGTACTTC | CAISTLRDSQQETQYF
NA | TRBJ2-1 | NA | TRBV5-6 | TGTGCCAGCAGCTTGATCTCCCGGGGGGCCTCCCATGAGCAGTTCTTC | CASSLISRGASHEQFF
NA | TRBJ1-1 | TRBD1 | TRBV27 | TGTGCCAGCAGGACAGGGGAGAACACTGAAGCTTTCTTT | CASRTGENTEAFF
once | TRBJ2-3 | NA | TRBV4-1 | TGCGCCAGCAGCCAATTGGACCCTACAGATACGCAGTATTTT | CASSQLDPTDTQYF
once | TRBJ2-1 | TRBD1 | TRBV5-1 | TGCGCCAGCAGCGGGCGGACAGGGATGGAGGGCAATGAGCAGTTCTTC | CASSGRTGMEGNEQFF
NA | TRBJ2-7 | TRBD1 | TRBV28 | TGTGCCAGCAGAACGGACAGGGGCGAGCAGTACTTC | CASRTDRGEQYF
NA | TRBJ2-5 | NA | TRBV27 | TGTGCCAGCAGTTTGGAGCAGGGGGGGGGACAAGAGACCCAGTACTTC | CASSLEQGGGQETQYF
once | TRBJ2-5 | NA | TRBV5-4 | TGTGCCAGCAACGGCGGGATCCGCGGGACCCAAGAGACCCAGTACTTC | CASNGGIRGTQETQYF
NA | TRBJ2-1 | TRBD2 | TRBV18 | TGTGCCAGCTCGCCCGAGCGGGAGGGTAGCGGTGAGCAGTTCTTC | CASSPEREGSGEQFF
NA | TRBJ1-5 | NA | TRBV18 | TGTGCCAGCTCACGCGAAAACAGACAGCCCCAGCATTTT | CASSRENRQPQHF
few | TRBJ2-7 | NA | TRBV28 | TGTGCCAGCAGTTCAACCTACGAGCAGTACTTC | CASSSTYEQYF
NA | TRBJ1-1 | TRBD1 | TRBV6-6 | TGTGCCAGCAGTAGGTCAGACAGGGGTGAAGCCTTCTTT | CASSRSDRGEAFF
NA | TRBJ2-5 | NA | TRBV6-1 | TGTGCCAGCAGTCCTCCTCGGACAGTCCAAGAGACCCAGTACTTC | CASSPPRTVQETQYF
NA | TRBJ1-4 | TRBD1 | TRBV6-5 | TGTGCCAGCAGTTACCAGGGACAGTATAATGAAAAACTGTTTTTT | CASSYQGQYNEKLFF
NA | TRBJ2-1 | NA | TRBV4-1 | TGCGCCAGCAGCCAAGGGACCACCTACAATGAGCAGTTCTTC | CASSQGTTYNEQFF
once | TRBJ2-7 | NA | TRBV19 | TGTGCCAGTAGTATTACGTTAGGTGGCTCCTACGAGCAGTACTTC | CASSITLGGSYEQYF
NA | TRBJ2-5 | NA | TRBV7-2 | TGTGCCAGCAGCTTAGCCCTGGGAATAGAGACCCAGTACTTC | CASSLALGIETQYF
NA | TRBJ2-7 | NA | TRBV12-5 | TGTGCTAGTGGTTTGGTACAGGGGAGGCGGAAACCCTACGAGCAGTACTTC | CASGLVQGRRKPYEQYF
NA | TRBJ2-3 | TRBD2 | TRBV7-2 | TGTGCCAGCAGCTCGGGGACTAGCGGGAGTATCACAGATACGCAGTATTTT | CASSSGTSGSITDTQYF
NA | TRBJ2-2 | NA | TRBV5-4 | TGTGCCAGCAGCTTCAGTACCACAGGGCCGAACACCGGGGAGCTGTTTTTT | CASSFSTTGPNTGELFF
NA | TRBJ2-3 | TRBD2 | TRBV18 | TGTGCCAGCTCACCAGCGACTAGCGGGACGCAGTATTTT | CASSPATSGTQYF
NA | TRBJ2-1 | TRBD1 | TRBV18 | TGTGCCAGCTCACCAGGGACAGGTAACTACAATGAGCAGTTCTTC | CASSPGTGNYNEQFF
NA | TRBJ1-1 | TRBD1 | TRBV5-8 | TGTGCCAGCAGCGACTTCCGAACAGGGGGCCTGGAAGCTTTCTTT | CASSDFRTGGLEAFF
NA | TRBJ2-2 | NA | TRBV7-3 | TGTGCCAGCAGCTTAGCCCCTTCCTCCGGGGAGCTGTTTTTT | CASSLAPSSGELFF
NA | TRBJ1-3 | NA | TRBV10-3 | TGTGCCATCAGTGAGTCGCCAGCAGCCTCTGGAAACACCATATATTTT | CAISESPAASGNTIYF
NA | TRBJ2-1 | TRBD1 | TRBV2 | TGTGCCAGCATACAAAACAGGGGTACTGAGCAGTTCTTC | CASIQNRGTEQFF
NA | TRBJ2-7 | NA | TRBV28 | TGTGCCAGCAACTCGCCGCACTACGAGCAGTACTTC | CASNSPHYEQYF